This TCR beta chain is from a study of blood T cell repertoires in COVID-19. The data were produced by immunoSEQ multiplex PCR, yet TCRdb's version contains in-frame clones alone and is incomplete. The sample has roughly 250,000 clones; about nine tenths are singletons. The study assigned cohorts using participant-reported clinical history. A PCR-confirmed or clinician-diagnosed COVID-19 case had contacted exposed participants within 2 weeks of entry. Material: PBMCs or T cells enriched from blood (not recorded which). The origin of this receptor is a middle-aged man who had been exposed to COVID-19.

The CDR3 reads CATSAGGRNEQFF. CDR3 nucleotide sequence: TGTGCCACCAGTGCTGGGGGCCGCAATGAGCAGTTCTTC. The chain employs TRBV24-1 and TRBJ2-1, with D possibly matching TRBD1 (6 bases). This CDR3 is 13 amino acids long. Trimming stripped 5 bases from V and 6 bases from J, with 10 bases between. Germline V gene data show CDR1 as KGHDR and CDR2 as SFDVKD.